Listed below are T cell receptor beta chains from one sample, sequenced in a study of T cell responses to AZD1222 COVID-19 vaccine. Produced via immunoSEQ multiplex PCR; TCRdb's table is partial and in-frame only. The profile shows approximately 80,000 clones, over 75% of them singletons. The source was peripheral blood, collected on day 0 of AZD1222 vaccination. Receptor source: an adult in good health. Each CDR3 is given with its conserved first and last residue. D genes are given only for firm matches. Only some rows state a clone size, as once, few, many or a class for expanded clones.

v_gene	len	d_gene	j_gene	abundance	CDR3nt	CDR3aa
TRBV29-1	14	TRBD1	TRBJ1-2	.	TGCAGCGTTCAACAGGGGCCCCCTAACTATGGCTACACCTTC	CSVQQGPPNYGYTF
TRBV7-9	15	.	TRBJ2-1	.	TGTGCCAGCAGCTTAGCCAGGGACAAACCCAATGAGCAGTTCTTC	CASSLARDKPNEQFF
TRBV2	15	.	TRBJ1-2	.	TGTGCCGGCACTCCGACGGCGCAGGCTAACTATGGCTACACCTTC	CAGTPTAQANYGYTF
TRBV9	17	TRBD2	TRBJ2-2	.	TGTGCCAGCAGCGTAGACCGGGGACTAGCGAGCACCGGGGAGCTGTTTTTT	CASSVDRGLASTGELFF
TRBV28	15	.	TRBJ1-2	.	TGTGCCAGCAGTTTAGGGGTCGGCAGAACGGGAGGCTACACCTTC	CASSLGVGRTGGYTF
TRBV28	13	.	TRBJ1-5	.	TGTGCCAGCATCGGCAGGGAAAATCAGCCCCAGCATTTT	CASIGRENQPQHF
TRBV3-1/TRBV3-2	11	.	TRBJ1-1	few	TGTGCCAGCAGCCAATTTCCGGAAGCTTTCTTT	CASSQFPEAFF
TRBV4-2	16	TRBD2	TRBJ2-4	.	TGTGCCAGCAGCCAAGGAGGCGGGAGGGCCGAAAACATTCAGTACTTC	CASSQGGGRAENIQYF
TRBV5-1	12	.	TRBJ1-2	.	TGCGCCAGCAGCCCCGCCGGTGGACTGGTCGCCTTC	CASSPAGGLVAF
TRBV28	12	.	TRBJ1-2	.	TGTGCCAGCAGTCCGAGGACAGCAGGCTACACCTTC	CASSPRTAGYTF
TRBV5-4	17	TRBD1	TRBJ2-3	.	TGTGCCAGCAGCTCTGGACGAAACAGGGGCTTCACAGATACGCAGTATTTT	CASSSGRNRGFTDTQYF
TRBV5-1	13	.	TRBJ1-2	.	TGCGCCAGCAGCTTGGAACAGGGAAATGGCTACACCTTC	CASSLEQGNGYTF
TRBV28	13	.	TRBJ2-7	.	TGTGCCAGCAGCAGGGACTCCGGATACGAGCAGTACTTC	CASSRDSGYEQYF
TRBV9	18	TRBD2	TRBJ2-2	once	TGTGCCAGCAGCGTAGAGGGCGTAGCGGGGTCGGTGACCGGGGAGCTGTTTTTT	CASSVEGVAGSVTGELFF
TRBV6-6	13	.	TRBJ1-1	.	TGTGCCAGCAGTTTCAGCTCAAACACTGAAGCTTTCTTT	CASSFSSNTEAFF
TRBV2	16	.	TRBJ1-5	.	TGTGCCAGCAGTGAAGCCCTCGGGATAGGCAATCAGCCCCAGCATTTT	CASSEALGIGNQPQHF
TRBV4-1	15	.	TRBJ2-5	.	TGCGCCAGCAGCCAACCCTCACTAGATTCAGAGACCCAGTACTTC	CASSQPSLDSETQYF
TRBV7-2	16	.	TRBJ2-2	.	TGTGCCAGCAGCTTACCGGGCCCGGGGACGACCGGGGAGCTGTTTTTT	CASSLPGPGTTGELFF
TRBV7-9	17	.	TRBJ2-4	.	TGTGCCAGCAGCTCGAAGGGGCCCCAAATTTTGGGAAACATTCAGTACTTC	CASSSKGPQILGNIQYF
TRBV6-1	16	TRBD2	TRBJ2-3	.	TGTGCCAGCAGTGACATAGCGGGAGAAGGGACAGATACGCAGTATTTT	CASSDIAGEGTDTQYF
TRBV11-2	18	TRBD1	TRBJ2-1	.	TGTGCCAGCAGCGATCCAGCACAGGGGATTGGGTTTTCGGATGAGCAGTTCTTC	CASSDPAQGIGFSDEQFF